Below, one TCR beta chain is given with its context. What this receptor recognizes is not known. Base qualities are not at hand, and no much larger clone is one base apart. At the junction V is shortened by 4 bases and J by 2 bases; bases outside the gene matches: 8. As encoded in the germline V gene, CDR1 is MNHNS while CDR2 is SASEGT. The CDR3 holds 16 amino acids from the cysteine to the valine. The only DNA kept is the CDR3, 48 bases in frame from the first base. Ficoll-Paque density gradient centrifugation was the method used to isolate PBMCs. The data derive from a study of T-cell memory formation after mild COVID-19 (dated by TCRdb to the early 2020s). At the level of the whole study: TCR sequence clusters from the two donors were found to be largely donor specific. Longitudinal TCRalpha and TCRbeta repertoire sequencing tracked T-cell clones expanding and contracting after mild COVID-19 in a couple of donors. Two young, previously healthy adult volunteers made up the cohort, one male and one female. What the research found in general, with its limitations: Contracting CD4+ clones were located mainly in the CM and EM memory subsets, whereas CD8+ clones were found to be enriched in EMRA. Some responding clones were found in pre-infection memory, which suggests that pre-existing cross-reactive memory T cells took part in the SARS-CoV-2 response. The second-wave clones that peaked on day 37 were not confirmed to be SARS-CoV-2 specific. Balanced CD4/CD8 phenotypes were observed for clones contracting from day 15 to 85, whereas a bias towards CD4+ was observed for a second wave of clones expanding from day 15 to 37. Only two mild cases were covered in the study, and larger cohorts including severe cases with pre-infection samples were considered necessary.

The run used an Illumina NovaSeq 6000. TCRalpha and TCRbeta cDNA libraries were built by 5'RACE with constant-segment primers, adding sample barcodes and unique molecular identifiers. Trizol reagent was used to extract RNA from every sample. Amplification of the libraries took two PCR steps, and the second step added a second sample barcode plus Illumina TruSeq adapters. Sequencing of the libraries was done on an Illumina NovaSeq, producing 2 x 150 bp paired-end reads. On the authors' methods: The reads were demultiplexed and collapsed into UMI-guided consensus sequences using migec v1.2.7. With mixcr v2.1.11, UMI consensuses were aligned to TRA and TRB V and J templates and assembled into clonotypes. A clonotype was counted as expanded or contracted only when both edgeR and NoisET called the clonotype significant, with the noise models trained on biological replicates. edgeR calls used a false discovery rate-adjusted p below 0.01 and a log2 fold-change threshold of 1. As an exploratory analysis of dynamics, PCA with hierarchical clustering was applied to max-normalized trajectories of the 1000 most abundant clonotypes. Separately sequenced CD4+ and CD8+ repertoires were used to assign the CD4 or CD8 phenotype of responding clones. TCRdb reprocessed the public reads (quality trimming at Q25 with fastp, clone calling with MiXCR) and kept in-frame beta chains. Each entry merges the rows of one CDR3 protein and shows their most common DNA and genes. The V and J calls and clone size come from TCRdb's table, not from the authors' own analysis. The sample profile shows hundreds of thousands of distinct CDR3 sequences; about an eighth of them were found once. The ten largest clones take up about a fifth of the sample.

Sequenced: PBMCs or a T cell subset sorted from them (not recorded which). The clonotype was recovered from a man aged 18 to 30 who had mild COVID-19 (a few samples of this study predate the infection). The sample titles of this study are shuffled in the database, so cell type and time point are left out; the donor was told from shared clones. The rearranged segments are TRBV6-1 and TRBJ2-7, and 10 junction bases match TRBD2. The CDR3 is CASSVRVAGGAYEQYV. The nucleotide sequence reads TGTGCCAGCAGTGTTCGAGTAGCGGGGGGAGCCTACGAGCAGTACGTC.